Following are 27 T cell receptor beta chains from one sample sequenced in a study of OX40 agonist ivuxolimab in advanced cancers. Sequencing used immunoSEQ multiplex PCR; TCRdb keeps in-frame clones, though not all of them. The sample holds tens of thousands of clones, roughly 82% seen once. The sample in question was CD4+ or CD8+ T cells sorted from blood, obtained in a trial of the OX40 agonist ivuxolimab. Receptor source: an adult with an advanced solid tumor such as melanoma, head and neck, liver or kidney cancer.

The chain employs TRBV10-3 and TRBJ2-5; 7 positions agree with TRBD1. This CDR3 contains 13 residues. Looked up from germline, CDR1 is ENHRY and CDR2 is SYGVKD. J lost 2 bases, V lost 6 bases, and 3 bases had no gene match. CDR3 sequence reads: CAIRGQSQETQYF. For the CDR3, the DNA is TGTGCCATCAGGGGACAGAGTCAAGAGACCCAGTACTTC.

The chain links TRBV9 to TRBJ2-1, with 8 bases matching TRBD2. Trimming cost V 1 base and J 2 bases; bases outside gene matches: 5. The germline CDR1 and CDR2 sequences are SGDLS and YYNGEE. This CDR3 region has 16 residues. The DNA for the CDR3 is TGTGCCAGCAGCGTACCCAGCGGGGGACCCTACAATGAGCAGTTCTTC. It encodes CASSVPSGGPYNEQFF.

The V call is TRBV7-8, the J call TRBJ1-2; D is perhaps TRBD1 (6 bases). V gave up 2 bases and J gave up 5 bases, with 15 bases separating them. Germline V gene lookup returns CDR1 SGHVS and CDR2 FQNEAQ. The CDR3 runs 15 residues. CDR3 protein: CASSLLVQGRYGYTF. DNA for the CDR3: TGTGCCAGCAGCTTACTGGTACAGGGAAGATATGGCTACACCTTC.

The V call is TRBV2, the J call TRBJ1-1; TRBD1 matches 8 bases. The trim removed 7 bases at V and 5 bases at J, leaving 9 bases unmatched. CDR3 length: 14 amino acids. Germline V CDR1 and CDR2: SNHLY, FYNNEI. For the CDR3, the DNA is TGTGCCAGCAAGACGGATGGACAGGGAACTGAAGCTTTCTTT. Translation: CASKTDGQGTEAFF.

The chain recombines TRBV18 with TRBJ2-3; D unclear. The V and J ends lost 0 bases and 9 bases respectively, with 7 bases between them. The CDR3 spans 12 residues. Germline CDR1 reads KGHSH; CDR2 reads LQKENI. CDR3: CASSPPAETQYF. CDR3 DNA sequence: TGTGCCAGCTCACCACCGGCCGAGACGCAGTATTTT. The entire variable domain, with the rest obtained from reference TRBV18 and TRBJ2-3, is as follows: NAGVMQNPRHLVRRRGQEARLRCSPMKGHSHVYWYRQLPEEGLKFMVYLQKENIIDESGMPKERFSAEFPKEGPSILRIQQVVRGDSAAYFCASSPPAETQYFGPGTRLTVL.

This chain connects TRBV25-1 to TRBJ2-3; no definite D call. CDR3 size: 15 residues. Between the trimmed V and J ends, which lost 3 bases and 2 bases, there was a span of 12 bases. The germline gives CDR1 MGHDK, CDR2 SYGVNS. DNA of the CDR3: TGTGCCAGCAGTGACCCGACGGGCCCCACAGATACGCAGTATTTT. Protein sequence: CASSDPTGPTDTQYF.

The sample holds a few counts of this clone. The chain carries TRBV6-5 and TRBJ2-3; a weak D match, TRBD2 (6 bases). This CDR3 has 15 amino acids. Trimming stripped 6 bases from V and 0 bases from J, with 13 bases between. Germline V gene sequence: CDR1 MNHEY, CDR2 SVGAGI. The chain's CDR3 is CASREGPGSTDTQYF. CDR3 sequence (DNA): TGTGCCAGCAGGGAGGGGCCAGGCAGCACAGATACGCAGTATTTT.

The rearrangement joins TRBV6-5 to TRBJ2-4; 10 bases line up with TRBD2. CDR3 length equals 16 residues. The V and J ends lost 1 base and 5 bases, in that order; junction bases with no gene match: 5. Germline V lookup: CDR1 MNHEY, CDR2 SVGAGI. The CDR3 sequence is CASSYLASGSQNIQYF. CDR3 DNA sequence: TGTGCCAGCAGTTACTTGGCTAGCGGGAGCCAAAACATTCAGTACTTC.

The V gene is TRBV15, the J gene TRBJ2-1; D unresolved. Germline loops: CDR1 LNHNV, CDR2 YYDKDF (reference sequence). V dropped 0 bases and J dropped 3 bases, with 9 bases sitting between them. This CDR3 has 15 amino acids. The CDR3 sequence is CATSRDRPSYNEQFF. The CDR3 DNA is TGTGCCACCAGCAGAGACAGACCAAGCTACAATGAGCAGTTCTTC.

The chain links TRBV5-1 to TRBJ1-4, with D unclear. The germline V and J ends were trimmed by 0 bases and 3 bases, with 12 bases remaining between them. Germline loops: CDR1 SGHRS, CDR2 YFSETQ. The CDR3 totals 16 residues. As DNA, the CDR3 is TGCGCCAGCAGCTTGGGATCGGTCCGACCTAATGAAAAACTGTTTTTT. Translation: CASSLGSVRPNEKLFF.

The CDR3 DNA reads TGTGCCAGTAGTTCTAGGGTGAACCTTAACTATGGCTACACCTTC. Residues: CASSSRVNLNYGYTF. The chain is built from TRBV19 and TRBJ1-2, with D unresolved. Between the trimmed V and J ends, which lost 5 bases and 1 base, there was a span of 14 bases. Germline loops: CDR1 LNHDA, CDR2 SQIVND (reference sequence). The CDR3 runs to 15 residues. Together with reference TRBV19 and TRBJ1-2, the CDR3 gives the full variable domain: DGGITQSPKYLFRKEGQNVTLSCEQNLNHDAMYWYRQDPGQGLRLIYYSQIVNDFQKGDIAEGYSVSREKKESFPLTVTSAQKNPTAFYLCASSSRVNLNYGYTFGSGTRLTVV.

CDR3 sequence: CASRLAGGTGELFF. In nucleotides, the CDR3 is TGTGCCAGTAGACTAGCGGGAGGAACCGGGGAGCTGTTTTTT. The gene calls are TRBV6-5 and TRBJ2-2; 13 bases fit TRBD2. V lost 9 bases to trimming and J lost 5 bases; unmatched junction nucleotides: 3. The CDR3 has 14 amino acids. Germline assignment: CDR1 MNHEY and CDR2 SVGAGI.

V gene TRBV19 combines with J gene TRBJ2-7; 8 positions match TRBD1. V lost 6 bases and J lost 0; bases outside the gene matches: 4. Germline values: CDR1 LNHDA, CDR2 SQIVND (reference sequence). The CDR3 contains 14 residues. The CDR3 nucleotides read TGTGCCAGTAGGAGGGACAGGAGCTCCTACGAGCAGTACTTC. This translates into CASRRDRSSYEQYF.

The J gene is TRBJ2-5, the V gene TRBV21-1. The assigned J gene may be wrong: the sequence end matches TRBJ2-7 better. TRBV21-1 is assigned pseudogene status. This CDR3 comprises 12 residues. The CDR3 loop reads CASGDGSYEQYF. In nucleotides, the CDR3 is TGTGCCAGCGGGGACGGGTCCTACGAGCAGTACTTC.

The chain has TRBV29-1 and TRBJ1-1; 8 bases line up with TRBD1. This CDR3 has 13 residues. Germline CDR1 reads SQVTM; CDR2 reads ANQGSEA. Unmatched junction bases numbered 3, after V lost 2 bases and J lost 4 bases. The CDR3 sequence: CSVEQGAGTEAFF. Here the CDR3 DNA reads TGCAGCGTTGAACAGGGGGCAGGCACTGAAGCTTTCTTT.

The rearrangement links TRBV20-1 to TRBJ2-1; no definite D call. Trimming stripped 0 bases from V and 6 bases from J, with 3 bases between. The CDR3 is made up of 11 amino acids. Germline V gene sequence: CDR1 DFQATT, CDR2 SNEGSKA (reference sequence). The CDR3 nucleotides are TGCAGTGCTAGAGATCCCAATGAGCAGTTCTTC. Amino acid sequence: CSARDPNEQFF.

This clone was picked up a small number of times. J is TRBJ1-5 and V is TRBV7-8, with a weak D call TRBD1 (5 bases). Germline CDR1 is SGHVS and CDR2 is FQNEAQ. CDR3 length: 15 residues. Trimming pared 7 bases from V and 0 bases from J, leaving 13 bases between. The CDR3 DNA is TGTGCCAGCACTCAAGGGGTGGGTAGCAATCAGCCCCAGCATTTT. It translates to CASTQGVGSNQPQHF.

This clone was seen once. Here the CDR3 reads CASRAVGKADTQYF. Written as DNA, the CDR3 is TGCGCCAGCAGGGCCGTTGGAAAGGCAGATACGCAGTATTTT. The rearrangement joins TRBV4-1 to TRBJ2-3; D gene uncertain. V was pared by 6 bases and J by 4 bases, with 14 bases between. Germline V lookup: CDR1 MGHRA, CDR2 YSYEKL. The CDR3 length is 14 residues.

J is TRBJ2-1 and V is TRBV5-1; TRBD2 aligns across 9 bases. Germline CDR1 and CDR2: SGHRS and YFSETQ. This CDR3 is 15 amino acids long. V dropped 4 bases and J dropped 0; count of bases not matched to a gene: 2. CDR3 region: CASSRTSVSYNEQFF. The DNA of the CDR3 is TGCGCCAGCAGCCGGACTAGCGTCTCCTACAATGAGCAGTTCTTC. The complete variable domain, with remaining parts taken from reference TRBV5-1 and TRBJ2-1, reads KAGVTQTPRYLIKTRGQQVTLSCSPISGHRSVSWYQQTPGQGLQFLFEYFSETQRNKGNFPGRFSGRQFSNSRSEMNVSTLELGDSALYLCASSRTSVSYNEQFFGPGTRLTVL.

In DNA, the CDR3 is TGTGCCAGCAGTTTCCGGCAGGGCTCTAATCAGCCCCAGCATTTT. Translation gives CASSFRQGSNQPQHF. The rearrangement joins TRBV27 to TRBJ1-5; possibly TRBD1 for D (5 bases). The length of the CDR3 is 15 residues. The germline CDR1 and CDR2 sequences are MNHEY and SMNVEV (reference sequence). Trimming removed 3 bases at V and 4 bases at J, with 13 bases between.

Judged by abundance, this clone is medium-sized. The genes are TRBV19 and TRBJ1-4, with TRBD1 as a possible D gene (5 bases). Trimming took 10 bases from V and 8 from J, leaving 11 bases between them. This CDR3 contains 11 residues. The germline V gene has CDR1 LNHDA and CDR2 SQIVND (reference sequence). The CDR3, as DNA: TGTGCCACCCGTTGGGGCGAAAAACTGTTTTTT. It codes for CATRWGEKLFF.

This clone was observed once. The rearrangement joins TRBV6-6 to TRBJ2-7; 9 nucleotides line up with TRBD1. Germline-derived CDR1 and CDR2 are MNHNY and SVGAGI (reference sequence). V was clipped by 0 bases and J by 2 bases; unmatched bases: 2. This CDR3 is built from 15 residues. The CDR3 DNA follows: TGTGCCAGCAGTTACTCCCGGACAGGGGCCTACGAGCAGTACTTC. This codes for CASSYSRTGAYEQYF.

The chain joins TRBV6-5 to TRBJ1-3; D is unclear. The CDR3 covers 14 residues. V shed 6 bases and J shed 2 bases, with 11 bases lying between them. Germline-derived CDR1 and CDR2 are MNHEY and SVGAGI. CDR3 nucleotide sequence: TGTGCCAGCAGATCAATTAGACCTGGAAACACCATATATTTT. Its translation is CASRSIRPGNTIYF.

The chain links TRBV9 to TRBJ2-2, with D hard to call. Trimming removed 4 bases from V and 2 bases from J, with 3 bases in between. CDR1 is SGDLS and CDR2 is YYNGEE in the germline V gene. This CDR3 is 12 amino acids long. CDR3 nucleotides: TGTGCCAGCAGCTTTAACACCGGGGAGCTGTTTTTT. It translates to CASSFNTGELFF.

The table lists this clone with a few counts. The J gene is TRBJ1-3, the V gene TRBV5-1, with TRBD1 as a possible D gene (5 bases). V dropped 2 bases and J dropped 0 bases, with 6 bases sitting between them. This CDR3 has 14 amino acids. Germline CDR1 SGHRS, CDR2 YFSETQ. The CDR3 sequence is CASSFDSSGNTIYF. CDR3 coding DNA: TGCGCCAGCAGCTTTGACAGCTCTGGAAACACCATATATTTT.

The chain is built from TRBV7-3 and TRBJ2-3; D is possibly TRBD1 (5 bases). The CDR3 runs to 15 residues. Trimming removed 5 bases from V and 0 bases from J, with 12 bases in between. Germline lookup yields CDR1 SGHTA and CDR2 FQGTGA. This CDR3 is CASSLKGASTDTQYF. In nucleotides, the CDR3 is TGTGCCAGCAGCCTCAAAGGGGCTAGCACAGATACGCAGTATTTT.

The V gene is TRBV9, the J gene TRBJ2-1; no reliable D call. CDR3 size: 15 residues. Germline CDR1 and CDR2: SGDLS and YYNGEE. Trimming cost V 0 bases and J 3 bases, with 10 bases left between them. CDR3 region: CASSVDTASYNEQFF. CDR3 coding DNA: TGTGCCAGCAGCGTAGATACAGCCAGCTACAATGAGCAGTTCTTC.